The next 18 T cell receptor beta chains were all read from a single sample in a study of cytomegalovirus exposure and HLA in healthy donors (dated by TCRdb to 2015 to 2018). The method behind the library was the immunoSEQ multiplex PCR assay. For the multiplex PCR, a mixture combining 60 forward primers for TCR Vbeta segments and 13 reverse primers for TCR Jbeta segments was used. TCRdb took this table from immuneACCESS and kept in-frame rearrangements with V and J called. Such tables lack part of the clones; where checked against another copy, unresolved V genes explain under half of the gap, and the rest is unexplained. Recorded for this sample are about 120,000 clones; around 80% of them occurred a single time. The ten largest clones add up to more than 1.4% of the sample. The sequenced sample consisted of PBMCs. The receptor set was obtained from a woman aged 18 to 35 in good health and CMV-seronegative.

The CDR3 DNA reads TGCGCCAGCAGCCCGGAGGGCAACTACAATGAGCAGTTCTTC. This translates into CASSPEGNYNEQFF. The chain is built from TRBV5-1 and TRBJ2-1; a possible D gene is TRBD2 (6 bases). Germline lookup yields CDR1 SGHRS and CDR2 YFSETQ. Trimming removed 4 bases at V and 3 bases at J, with 11 bases between. The CDR3 sequence is 14 residues long.

The V and J genes are TRBV7-8 and TRBJ1-3; a possible D gene is TRBD1 (5 bases). The CDR3 contains 14 residues. V was pared by 0 bases and J by 4 bases, with 7 bases between. Germline CDR1 and CDR2: SGHVS and FQNEAQ. The CDR3 bases are TGTGCCAGCAGCTTAGCGCAGGGAGGAAACACCATATATTTT. Its protein is CASSLAQGGNTIYF.

In this sample, this clone turned up a few times. V usage is TRBV11-2 and J usage is TRBJ2-2; D not resolved. CDR3 length equals 12 residues. Trimming took 3 bases from V and 5 from J, leaving 4 bases between them. Germline V gene data show CDR1 as SGHAT and CDR2 as FQNNGV. The CDR3 sequence: CASSFGTGELFF. The CDR3 nucleotides read TGTGCCAGCAGCTTCGGGACCGGGGAGCTGTTTTTT. Full variable domain (remainder filled in from reference TRBV11-2 and TRBJ2-2): EAGVAQSPRYKIIEKRQSVAFWCNPISGHATLYWYQQILGQGPKLLIQFQNNGVVDDSQLPKDRFSAERLKGVDSTLKIQPAKLEDSAVYLCASSFGTGELFFGEGSRLTVL.

The V and J genes are TRBV15 and TRBJ2-7; no clear D. The CDR3 is made up of 15 amino acids. With 1 base removed from V and 2 bases from J, the gap between germline ends came to 12 bases. Germline V gene data show CDR1 as LNHNV and CDR2 as YYDKDF (reference sequence). DNA for the CDR3: TGTGCCACCAGCAGAGGGGCAGAGTCGGCCTACGAGCAGTACTTC. Its protein product is CATSRGAESAYEQYF. The complete variable domain, with remaining parts taken from reference TRBV15 and TRBJ2-7, reads DAMVIQNPRYQVTQFGKPVTLSCSQTLNHNVMYWYQQKSSQAPKLLFHYYDKDFNNEADTPDNFQSRRPNTSFCFLDIRSPGLGDTAMYLCATSRGAESAYEQYFGPGTRLTVT.

The V gene is TRBV7-8, the J gene TRBJ2-3, with a weak D call TRBD2 (6 bases). Deletions cut 6 bases from V and 6 bases from J, with 19 bases between. This CDR3 is built from 15 residues. CDR1 is SGHVS, CDR2 FQNEAQ, per germline. This CDR3 reads CASSAWEARRDTQYF. The CDR3, as DNA: TGTGCCAGCAGTGCCTGGGAGGCCCGGAGGGATACGCAGTATTTT.

The CDR3 protein is CATKGGRVRGYTF. As DNA, the CDR3 is TGTGCCACCAAGGGTGGGAGGGTTCGCGGCTACACCTTC. V is TRBV10-3 and J is TRBJ1-2; D call uncertain. Germline lookup yields CDR1 ENHRY and CDR2 SYGVKD. This CDR3 is built from 13 residues. V lost 10 bases and J lost 8, with 20 bases in between.

The chain uses TRBV5-1 and TRBJ2-3; D is possibly TRBD2 (6 bases). The CDR3 is 14 residues long. CDR1 SGHRS and CDR2 YFSETQ come from the germline V gene. Trimming stripped 6 bases from V and 0 bases from J, with 11 bases between. The CDR3 is CASTPAGSTDTQYF. CDR3 sequence (DNA): TGCGCCAGCACCCCCGCGGGGAGCACAGATACGCAGTATTTT.

The V and J genes are TRBV25-1 and TRBJ2-5, with 12 bases lining up with TRBD1. The closer fit of TRBJ2-7 to the DNA end suggests the J call may be wrong. This CDR3 has 16 amino acids. Germline assignment: CDR1 MGHDK and CDR2 SYGVNS. In DNA form, the CDR3 reads TGTGCCAGCAGTGGCGGGACAGGGGGCCCCACCTACGAGCAGTACTTC. Its protein product is CASSGGTGGPTYEQYF.

The chain recombines TRBV11-2 with TRBJ1-2, with TRBD1 as a possible D gene (5 bases). Germline loops: CDR1 SGHAT, CDR2 FQNNGV. This CDR3 spans 18 amino acids. Trimming took off 7 bases at V and 2 bases at J, with 26 bases between the two ends. The CDR3: CASTIGLGGSRANYGYTF. The CDR3 bases are TGTGCCAGCACCATTGGGTTGGGGGGGTCTCGCGCAAACTATGGCTACACCTTC.

The chain links TRBV7-3 to TRBJ2-2; maybe TRBD2 (6 bases). From germline, CDR1 is SGHTA and CDR2 FQGTGA. This CDR3 region has 14 residues. Trimming cost V 8 bases and J 5 bases, with 15 bases left between them. The CDR3 nucleotides are TGTGCCAGCCGTTTGAGGAGGGAAACCGGGGAGCTGTTTTTT. Translating gives CASRLRRETGELFF.

V gene TRBV29-1 combines with J gene TRBJ1-1, with D possibly TRBD1 on 5 matching bases. Germline lookup yields CDR1 SQVTM and CDR2 ANQGSEA. V gave up 3 bases and J gave up 1 base, with 9 bases separating them. This CDR3 comprises 13 residues. DNA of the CDR3: TGCAGCGTTGAGGACGGGGGGAACACTGAAGCTTTCTTT. This gives the protein CSVEDGGNTEAFF.

The V call is TRBV7-2, the J call TRBJ1-1, with D possibly matching TRBD1 (5 bases). Germline loops: CDR1 SGHTA, CDR2 FQGNSA. The V and J ends lost 5 bases and 3 bases respectively, with 13 bases between them. The CDR3 sequence is 14 residues long. Here the CDR3 reads CASSLTSGDTEAFF. In DNA form, the CDR3 reads TGTGCCAGCAGCCTCACCTCGGGGGACACTGAAGCTTTCTTT.

V is TRBV27 and J is TRBJ2-3; 7 positions agree with TRBD1. Trimming removed 5 bases from V and 1 base from J; junction bases left unmatched: 6. CDR1 and CDR2 (germline): MNHEY, SMNVEV (reference sequence). The CDR3 is made up of 15 amino acids. CDR3: CASSTIGQGTDTQYF. Written as DNA, the CDR3 is TGTGCCAGCAGTACTATTGGACAGGGCACAGATACGCAGTATTTT.

This chain uses TRBV7-8 with TRBJ2-5; 8 nucleotides match TRBD1. The V gene's germline CDR1 is SGHVS and CDR2 FQNEAQ. Losses at the gene ends were 1 base for V and 2 bases for J; bases not matched to a gene: 12. The CDR3 spans 18 residues. CDR3 region: CASSLVTPRDRRQETQYF. The CDR3 nucleotides are TGTGCCAGCAGCTTAGTTACCCCCCGGGACAGGCGACAAGAGACCCAGTACTTC.

V gene TRBV20-1 combines with J gene TRBJ1-2; unclear D gene. Trimming cost V 7 bases and J 7 bases, with 13 bases left between them. Per the germline V gene, CDR1 is DFQATT and CDR2 is SNEGSKA (reference sequence). This CDR3 is built from 11 residues. This CDR3 reads CSVRAFGGYTF. The CDR3 DNA sequence: TGCAGTGTGCGAGCCTTCGGTGGCTACACCTTC.

The chain links TRBV9 to TRBJ1-1; D remains unclear. CDR3 size: 13 residues. Germline assignment: CDR1 SGDLS and CDR2 YYNGEE. Trimming removed 2 bases at V and 0 bases at J, with 5 bases between. The CDR3 DNA reads as TGTGCCAGCAGCGTTACGGTGAACACTGAAGCTTTCTTT. Its protein is CASSVTVNTEAFF. The variable domain in full, completed from reference TRBV9 and TRBJ1-1, reads DSGVTQTPKHLITATGQRVTLRCSPRSGDLSVYWYQQSLDQGLQFLIQYYNGEERAKGNILERFSAQQFPDLHSELNLSSLELGDSALYFCASSVTVNTEAFFGQGTRLTVV.

The V gene is TRBV7-3, the J gene TRBJ1-2, with 7 bases fitting TRBD1. Trimming removed 0 bases from V and 2 bases from J; junction bases left unmatched: 3. From germline, CDR1 is SGHTA and CDR2 FQGTGA. This CDR3 contains 15 residues. The CDR3 region has the DNA TGTGCCAGCAGCTTAACAGGGGGCTCGAACTATGGCTACACCTTC. This encodes CASSLTGGSNYGYTF.

The chain joins TRBV27 to TRBJ1-5; tentatively, D is TRBD1 (5 bases). The germline CDR1 and CDR2 sequences are MNHEY and SMNVEV (reference sequence). The CDR3 contains 16 residues. Deletions cut 2 bases from V and 3 bases from J, with 14 bases between. This CDR3 is CASSLGGGIINQPQHF. The CDR3 region has the DNA TGTGCCAGCAGTTTAGGGGGGGGTATAATCAATCAGCCCCAGCATTTT.